Shown below are 21 T cell receptor beta chains from a single sample sequenced in a study of blood T cell repertoires in COVID-19. The assay was immunoSEQ multiplex PCR, and TCRdb's table has in-frame clones only and misses some. The table shows approximately 490,000 clones, with around 85% occurring only once. Material for sequencing was PBMCs or T cells enriched from blood (not recorded which). Receptors originate from a woman aged 55-70 years who had recovered from COVID-19.

V usage is TRBV2 and J usage is TRBJ1-4; 9 bases are shared with TRBD1. Germline V gene data show CDR1 as SNHLY and CDR2 as FYNNEI. V lost 6 bases, J lost 7 bases, and 6 bases stayed unmatched. The CDR3 extends over 14 amino acids. The CDR3 here is CASRPQGATEKLFF. CDR3 in DNA: TGTGCCAGCAGACCACAGGGGGCAACTGAAAAACTGTTTTTT.

The gene calls are TRBV5-1 and TRBJ1-1; D may be TRBD1 (6 bases). This CDR3 is 16 amino acids long. Per germline, CDR1 SGHRS and CDR2 YFSETQ. V lost 0 bases, J lost 3 bases, and 15 bases lay in between. CDR3 sequence reads: CASSLEYRGADTEAFF. The CDR3 nucleotides are TGCGCCAGCAGCTTGGAGTACCGGGGGGCGGACACTGAAGCTTTCTTT.

V gene TRBV7-2 combines with J gene TRBJ2-4; 8 positions match TRBD1. This CDR3 region has 15 residues. Germline assignment: CDR1 SGHTA and CDR2 FQGNSA. V lost 5 bases and J lost 6; bases outside the gene matches: 9. In DNA, the CDR3 is TGTGCCAGCAGCCTGGACAGGGCTGGGACAAACATTCAGTACTTC. This translates into CASSLDRAGTNIQYF.

This clone was seen once. The chain recombines TRBV15 with TRBJ2-5; TRBD2 might be the D (6 bases). Germline V gene data show CDR1 as LNHNV and CDR2 as YYDKDF (reference sequence). Trimming left V 0 bases short and J 6 bases short, with 17 bases between. CDR3 size: 16 residues. CDR3 in amino acids: CATSRDLEAGRQTQYF. As DNA, the CDR3 is TGTGCCACCAGCAGAGATCTGGAGGCAGGGAGGCAGACCCAGTACTTC.

The chain uses TRBV6-6 and TRBJ2-1, with 8 bases fitting TRBD2. The V segment lost 3 bases and the J segment 8 bases; nucleotides outside the gene matches: 9. The CDR3 runs 15 residues. CDR1 MNHNY and CDR2 SVGAGI come from the germline V gene (reference sequence). CDR3 sequence reads: CASSYFGGGLYEQFF. The DNA for the CDR3 is TGTGCCAGCAGTTATTTCGGCGGGGGGCTATATGAGCAGTTCTTC.

The chain couples TRBV9 to TRBJ2-2; 8 positions agree with TRBD1. Per germline, CDR1 SGDLS and CDR2 YYNGEE. V was clipped by 0 bases and J by 4 bases; unmatched bases: 2. The CDR3 covers 15 residues. The DNA of the CDR3 is TGTGCCAGCAGCGTAGGACAGGGGAGCACCGGGGAGCTGTTTTTT. Translation gives CASSVGQGSTGELFF.

The V call is TRBV6-1, the J call TRBJ1-5; 11 bases fit TRBD1. The CDR3 has 16 residues. The ends lost 0 bases at V and 7 bases at J; junction bases unmatched: 5. In germline, CDR1 is MNHNS, CDR2 SASEGT. For the CDR3, the DNA is TGTGCCAGCAGTGAAGCGCGGGACAGGGGGGACCAGCCCCAGCATTTT. Translation gives CASSEARDRGDQPQHF.

The rearrangement joins TRBV6-2 or TRBV6-3 to TRBJ2-7; D is perhaps TRBD1 (6 bases). CDR1 is MNHEY, CDR2 SVGEGT, per germline. Trimming cost V 5 bases and J 2 bases, with 16 bases left between them. CDR3 length equals 15 residues. This CDR3 reads CASSPHRVTTYEQYF. In DNA form, the CDR3 reads TGTGCCAGCAGTCCCCACAGGGTTACGACCTACGAGCAGTACTTC.

The chain employs TRBV9 and TRBJ2-5; D unresolved. V was shortened by 3 bases and J by 1 base, with 4 bases between the two germline ends. The CDR3 length is 12 residues. Germline-derived CDR1 and CDR2 are SGDLS and YYNGEE. The CDR3 loop reads CASSGLQETQYF. CDR3 DNA sequence: TGTGCCAGCAGCGGGCTCCAAGAGACCCAGTACTTC.

The chain recombines TRBV12-3 or TRBV12-4 with TRBJ2-7; no clear D gene. The ends were cut back, 3 bases at V and 2 bases at J, with 8 bases in the middle. CDR3 size: 13 residues. DNA for the CDR3: TGTGCCAGCAGTTTTGGGCAGACCTACGAGCAGTACGTC. Amino acids: CASSFGQTYEQYV.

The CDR3 DNA reads as TGTGCCAGCAGTGATAACCTAGCGGGGCCTTTTCGCAATGAGCAGTTCTTC. It encodes CASSDNLAGPFRNEQFF. The chain has TRBV25-1 and TRBJ2-1; the match to TRBD2 covers 9 bases. The CDR3 loop spans 17 amino acids. The J segment lost 6 bases and the V segment lost 3 bases, leaving 12 bases of the junction unmatched. Germline values: CDR1 MGHDK, CDR2 SYGVNS.

This clone appeared a few times. V and J are TRBV2 and TRBJ1-2, with TRBD1 matching over 8 bases. With V trimmed by 5 bases and J by 6 bases, 8 bases remained unmatched. The CDR3 has 14 residues. Germline lookup yields CDR1 SNHLY and CDR2 FYNNEI. CDR3 bases: TGTGCCAGCAGTTCTAAGACAGGGGCTGATGGCTACACCTTC. Encoded protein: CASSSKTGADGYTF.

The chain carries TRBV19 and TRBJ1-3; perhaps TRBD1 as D (6 bases). V was cut by 3 bases and J by 1 base, with 13 bases left in between. From germline, CDR1 is LNHDA and CDR2 SQIVND (reference sequence). The CDR3 has 16 residues. The CDR3, as DNA: TGTGCCAGTAGTATTGGACTCAGGGGTTCTGGAAACACCATATATTTT. Translated: CASSIGLRGSGNTIYF.

The V gene is TRBV5-8, the J gene TRBJ2-3; no clear D. CDR1 SGHTS and CDR2 YDEGEE come from the germline V gene. V gave up 6 bases and J gave up 2 bases, with 10 bases separating them. The CDR3 is 13 residues long. For the CDR3, the DNA is TGTGCCAGCAAGTCCGCACACACAGATACGCAGTATTTT. This gives the protein CASKSAHTDTQYF.

Turning to this clone: Compared with germline, one end of the junction differs, possibly owing to a read error. The gene calls are TRBV29-1 and TRBJ2-7, with D perhaps matching TRBD1 (6 bases). This CDR3 has 11 amino acids. In germline, CDR1 is SQVTM, CDR2 ANQGSEA. The CDR3 sequence: CPGHPSGEQYF. In DNA, the CDR3 is TGTCCGGGACACCCTTCAGGGGAGCAGTACTTC.

The chain recombines TRBV15 with TRBJ1-2, with D hard to call. Germline V gene lookup returns CDR1 LNHNV and CDR2 YYDKDF (reference sequence). Trimming removed 5 bases at V and 8 bases at J, with 12 bases between. CDR3 length: 12 amino acids. As DNA, the CDR3 is TGTGCCACCAGCGGCTTCACCGCCGGCTACACCTTC. It yields the protein CATSGFTAGYTF.

This chain uses TRBV6-5 with TRBJ1-2; 9 nucleotides align to TRBD1. This CDR3 contains 13 residues. From germline, CDR1 is MNHEY and CDR2 SVGAGI. J lost 6 bases, V lost 6 bases, and 5 bases had no gene match. The CDR3 is CASRGQGLHGYTF. CDR3 DNA sequence: TGTGCCAGCAGGGGACAGGGTTTGCATGGCTACACCTTC.

The chain joins TRBV6-5 to TRBJ2-7; 9 bases map to TRBD1. V trimming: 6 bases; J trimming: 5 bases; junction bases outside the gene matches: 8. CDR3 length: 14 residues. From germline, CDR1 is MNHEY and CDR2 SVGAGI. CDR3 residues: CASRSGTGTNEQYV. The CDR3 DNA sequence: TGTGCCAGCAGATCCGGGACAGGGACCAACGAGCAGTACGTC.

CDR3 protein: CASSIGGENQPQHF. The CDR3 nucleotides read TGTGCCAGTAGTATCGGAGGGGAAAACCAGCCCCAGCATTTT. The V call is TRBV19, the J call TRBJ1-5; D might be TRBD1 (5 bases). Per the germline V gene, CDR1 is LNHDA and CDR2 is SQIVND (reference sequence). There are 14 residues in the CDR3. The V and J ends lost 3 bases and 7 bases respectively, with 13 bases between them.

The CDR3 nucleotides are TGTGCCAGCAGCTTGACAGGGGAGGAGACCCAGTACTTC. Protein sequence: CASSLTGEETQYF. The V gene is TRBV5-4, the J gene TRBJ2-5; 7 bases map to TRBD1. The CDR3 extends over 13 amino acids. V was pared by 1 base and J by 5 bases, with 2 bases of the junction left unmatched. CDR1 SGHNT and CDR2 YYREEE come from the germline V gene (reference sequence).

J is TRBJ1-5 and V is TRBV6-5, with TRBD1 identical over 8 bases. This CDR3 has 16 amino acids. Germline CDR1 and CDR2: MNHEY and SVGAGI. The junction had 7 bases not matched to a gene; V was cut back by 0 bases and J by 6 bases. The CDR3 is CASSYSGQGIGQPQHF. CDR3 nucleotides: TGTGCCAGCAGTTACTCCGGACAGGGCATCGGTCAGCCCCAGCATTTT.